The 13 T cell receptor beta chains below were found in one sample sequenced in a study of blood T cell repertoires in COVID-19 (dated by TCRdb to 2019 to 2021). The library was obtained by the immunoSEQ multiplex PCR assay. This is the immuneACCESS table as TCRdb keeps it, with only in-frame sequences that have V and J called. A part of the clones is gone; compared with another copy, unresolved V genes explain less than half, and the rest is unexplained. The sample table records almost 200,000 clones; around 89% of these occur just once. The leading ten clones occupy roughly 8.4% of the sample. Specimen: PBMCs or T cells enriched from blood (not recorded which). The receptors come from a woman between 18 and 30 years old who had recovered from COVID-19.

The rearrangement links TRBV28 to TRBJ1-5; 7 bases fit TRBD1. This CDR3 is 14 amino acids long. In germline, CDR1 is MDHEN, CDR2 SYDVKM. Trimming took 8 bases from V and 5 from J; bases not matched to a gene: 9. CDR3 protein: CASAETGVHQPQHF. The CDR3 DNA reads as TGTGCCAGCGCGGAAACAGGGGTCCATCAGCCCCAGCATTTT.

The gene calls are TRBV28 and TRBJ1-3; 7 positions match TRBD1. CDR3 length: 16 amino acids. The V gene end was trimmed by 8 bases and the J gene end by 2 bases; junction bases not matched to a gene: 12. Germline lookup yields CDR1 MDHEN and CDR2 SYDVKM. CDR3 protein: CASRTRQGVAGNTIYF. The CDR3 region has the DNA TGTGCCAGCCGAACCAGACAGGGAGTAGCTGGAAACACCATATATTTT.

V usage is TRBV4-1 and J usage is TRBJ2-4, with D tentatively TRBD2 (6 bases). Germline V gives CDR1 MGHRA, CDR2 YSYEKL. The CDR3 sequence is 17 residues long. Trimming took off 0 bases at V and 1 base at J, with 13 bases between the two ends. The CDR3 DNA sequence: TGCGCCAGCAGCCAAGATCAGGAGGGGCCGGCCAAAAACATTCAGTACTTC. Amino acid sequence: CASSQDQEGPAKNIQYF.

This clone came up a few times. The rearrangement links TRBV9 to TRBJ2-1, with unresolved D. Germline-derived CDR1 and CDR2 are SGDLS and YYNGEE. V dropped 0 bases and J dropped 8 bases, with 18 bases sitting between them. This CDR3 region has 16 residues. CDR3 sequence: CASSVVSGWVEDEQFF. The CDR3 bases are TGTGCCAGCAGCGTAGTATCTGGGTGGGTCGAGGATGAGCAGTTCTTC.

V and J are TRBV6-5 and TRBJ2-5, with TRBD1 matching 7 bases. The CDR3 spans 15 residues. The germline V gene has CDR1 MNHEY and CDR2 SVGAGI. The junction had 12 bases not matched to a gene; V was cut back by 6 bases and J by 5 bases. In DNA form, the CDR3 reads TGTGCCAGCAGCGAGTCTAGGGGGCCCCAGGAGACCCAGTACTTC. Translation: CASSESRGPQETQYF.

The rearrangement joins TRBV5-6 to TRBJ2-7, with D possibly TRBD1 on 7 matching bases. Germline CDR1 SGHDT, CDR2 YYEEEE. The germline V and J ends were trimmed by 7 bases and 3 bases, with 23 bases remaining between them. This CDR3 has 16 amino acids. The CDR3 sequence: CASGPPPGGPYYEQYF. The DNA of the CDR3 is TGTGCCAGCGGCCCCCCCCCAGGGGGGCCGTACTACGAGCAGTACTTC.

V usage is TRBV7-9 and J usage is TRBJ1-3; tentative D call: TRBD1 (5 bases). V was shortened by 8 bases and J by 0 bases, with 11 bases between the two germline ends. The CDR3 covers 14 residues. Germline values: CDR1 SEHNR, CDR2 FQNEAQ (reference sequence). The CDR3: CASSYRSSGNTIYF. DNA of the CDR3: TGTGCCAGCTCTTACAGGAGCTCTGGAAACACCATATATTTT.

The genes are TRBV4-2 and TRBJ2-3, with D possibly TRBD2 on 6 matching bases. Trimming cost V 3 bases and J 2 bases, with 12 bases left between them. The length of the CDR3 is 15 residues. The V gene's germline CDR1 is LGHNA and CDR2 YNFKEQ. The CDR3 here is CASSQGTPYTDTQYF. CDR3 in DNA: TGTGCCAGCAGCCAGGGGACTCCTTACACAGATACGCAGTATTTT.

Regarding this clone: Other DNA sequences in the same sample also yield this CDR3. The chain recombines TRBV2 with TRBJ1-5, with TRBD1 identical over 8 bases. V shed 2 bases and J 4 bases; nucleotides not matched to a gene: 4. CDR3 length equals 15 residues. From germline, CDR1 is SNHLY and CDR2 FYNNEI. The CDR3 spells CASSEHRGRNQPQHF. The CDR3 DNA sequence: TGTGCCAGCAGTGAACACAGGGGGAGAAATCAGCCCCAGCATTTT.

The V call is TRBV9, the J call TRBJ2-7; 8 bases map to TRBD1. CDR3 length: 14 amino acids. J lost 6 bases, V lost 3 bases, and 8 bases had no gene match. Germline V gene sequence: CDR1 SGDLS, CDR2 YYNGEE. The CDR3 protein is CASSAGQGLGEQYF. The CDR3 region has the DNA TGTGCCAGCAGCGCCGGACAGGGCTTGGGCGAGCAGTACTTC.

The rearrangement joins TRBV20-1 to TRBJ2-5; no clear D. The V end was cut by 5 bases, the J end by 3 bases, with 4 bases between. The CDR3 spans 10 residues. Germline V gene data show CDR1 as DFQATT and CDR2 as SNEGSKA (reference sequence). CDR3: CSALEETQYF. In nucleotides, the CDR3 is TGCAGTGCTCTAGAAGAGACCCAGTACTTC.

The J gene is TRBJ2-1, the V gene TRBV5-4, with 10 nucleotides matching TRBD2. Per the germline V gene, CDR1 is SGHNT and CDR2 is YYREEE (reference sequence). CDR3 length equals 16 residues. V shed 4 bases, J shed 8 bases, and the junction held 12 bases outside the gene matches. The CDR3 loop is CASSQWTSGAPDEQFF. CDR3 sequence (DNA): TGTGCCAGCAGCCAATGGACTAGCGGTGCTCCGGATGAGCAGTTCTTC.

The V and J genes are TRBV7-6 and TRBJ2-3; TRBD2 aligns across 8 bases. The trim removed 5 bases at V and 0 bases at J, leaving 13 bases unmatched. The V gene's germline CDR1 is SGHVS and CDR2 FNYEAQ. The CDR3 is 18 amino acids. The chain's CDR3 is CASSAGILAVFSTDTQYF. The CDR3 region has the DNA TGTGCCAGCAGCGCAGGGATACTAGCGGTATTTAGCACAGATACGCAGTATTTT.